Sequencing of this T cell receptor (beta chain) was carried out in a study of blood T cell repertoires in COVID-19. Study as a whole: Donors in the United States, Italy and Spain gave samples during acute or convalescent COVID-19. T cells, B-cell-depleted T cells, or PBMCs provided the cDNA or gDNA that served as material.

The CDR3 sequence is 17 residues long. Trimming removed 4 bases from V and 3 bases from J; junction bases left unmatched: 3. Germline CDR1 and CDR2: SGHNT and YYREEE (reference sequence). As processed by the authors: Amplification of reference gene primers was used by the study to estimate nucleated cell counts. Produced via immunoSEQ multiplex PCR; TCRdb's table is partial and in-frame only. V and J calls and clone size are as listed in that table; D and trimming were resolved from the DNA. The sample has about 310,000 clones; around 91% are singletons. Seattle patients were enrolled during active infection and followed longitudinally.

The material sequenced was peripheral blood. This rearrangement joins TRBV5-4 to TRBJ2-2; 16 bases align to TRBD2. This clonotype was obtained from a middle-aged woman with COVID-19, enrolled during active disease. The CDR3 reads CASSPGLAGGYTGELFF. The CDR3 coding sequence is TGTGCCAGCAGCCCGGGACTAGCGGGAGGGTACACCGGGGAGCTGTTTTTT.